The TCR beta chain under discussion was sequenced for a study of shared T cell receptors in the human thymus (dated by TCRdb to the early 2020s). At the level of the whole study: The study investigated the way shared, self-reactive T-cell receptor alpha chains are produced in the human thymus.

The library was prepared using the immunoSEQ multiplex PCR assay. TCRdb re-hosts the immuneACCESS table, in-frame sequences only. Its copies lack some clones; in the studies checked, an unresolved V gene accounts for under half of them, and the cause for the rest is not known. This sample is represented by about 730,000 clones; 75% to 90% of them were singletons. Under 0.012% of the sample is taken by the ten largest. A note on this clone: What this receptor recognizes is not known. No quality values exist for individual bases; no much larger clone is one base distant.

From the cysteine through the phenylalanine, the CDR3 covers 17 amino acids. The kept DNA is CDR3 alone, 51 bases in frame from the first base. The germline V end is reduced by 5 bases and the J end by 4 bases; junction bases left unmatched: 13. CDR1 and CDR2, looked up from the germline V gene, are SGHVS and FNYEAQ. The sample was also reused in another study, on human thymus T cells. Reported in the second study: The donors were immunologically healthy infants in Finland who had open corrective cardiac surgery for congenital heart defects. Thymus tissue was collected as surgical resects that were removed during corrective cardiac surgery. V and J gene segment usage appeared biased in both thymic and peripheral blood repertoires. Highly overlapping thymic TCR repertoires among unrelated individuals were reported in the related research. TCR alpha and beta repertoires from roughly 8 infant thymus samples and a few related peripheral blood samples were characterized in the study. The infant donors were about 6 to 244 days old, and the cohort included about 6 males and two females. Thymocytes were mechanically released from the tissue and were stored as pellets of roughly 9-30 million cells at -70 degrees C. A QIAsymphony instrument was used to extract genomic DNA from frozen cell pellets. Using the immunoSEQ multiplex PCR assay, the TCRB and TCRAD loci were amplified from a standardized quantity of quality-controlled genomic DNA. The amplicons spanned the V(D)J region and were long enough to cover the CDR3 and allow V and J genes to be identified. Amplicon sequencing was performed on an Illumina platform through the commercial immunoSEQ service. Primer bias and sequencing errors were corrected as previously described, and TCRAD and TCRB were defined on the basis of the IMGT database. Analysis of the repertoires was done with immunoSEQ Analyzer 3.0 and VDJTools and included basic statistics, V/J segment usage, diversity estimates, rarefaction and pairwise overlap. Chao1, ChaoE, Efron-Thisted, Shannon and inverse Simpson indices were used to estimate diversity, which was also estimated on datasets down-sampled to the smallest sample. For repertoire overlap, CDR3 nucleotide sequence, V gene and J gene had to match strictly, and clustering was done by Jaccard-based multidimensional scaling. On average, thymus samples gave 750,000 to 950,000 unique TCRB clonotypes, whereas blood samples gave 75,000 to 95,000.

The rearrangement joined TRBV7-6 to TRBJ1-1; TRBD1 aligns with 10 central bases. The clonotype originates from a girl less than two years old with a congenital heart defect. Donor details come from another sample of the same person, matched by shared clones. The sequenced sample was thymocytes. The encoded CDR3 is CASSPRLGGQGSTEAFF. The bases read TGTGCCAGCAGCCCTCGCCTGGGGGGACAGGGGAGCACTGAAGCTTTCTTT.